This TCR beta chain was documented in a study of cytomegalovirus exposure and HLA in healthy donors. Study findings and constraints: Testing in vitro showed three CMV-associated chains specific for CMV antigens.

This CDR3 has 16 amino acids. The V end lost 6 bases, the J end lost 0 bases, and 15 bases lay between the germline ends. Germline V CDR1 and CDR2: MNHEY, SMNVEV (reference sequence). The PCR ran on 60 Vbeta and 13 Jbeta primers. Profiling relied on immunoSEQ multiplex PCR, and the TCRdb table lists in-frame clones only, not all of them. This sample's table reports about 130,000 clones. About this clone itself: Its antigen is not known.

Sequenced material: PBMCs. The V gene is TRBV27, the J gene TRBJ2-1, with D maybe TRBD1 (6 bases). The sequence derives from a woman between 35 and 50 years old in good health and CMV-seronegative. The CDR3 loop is CASSSDSTLSYNEQFF. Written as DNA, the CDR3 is TGTGCCAGCAGCTCGGACAGTACCCTCTCCTACAATGAGCAGTTCTTC.